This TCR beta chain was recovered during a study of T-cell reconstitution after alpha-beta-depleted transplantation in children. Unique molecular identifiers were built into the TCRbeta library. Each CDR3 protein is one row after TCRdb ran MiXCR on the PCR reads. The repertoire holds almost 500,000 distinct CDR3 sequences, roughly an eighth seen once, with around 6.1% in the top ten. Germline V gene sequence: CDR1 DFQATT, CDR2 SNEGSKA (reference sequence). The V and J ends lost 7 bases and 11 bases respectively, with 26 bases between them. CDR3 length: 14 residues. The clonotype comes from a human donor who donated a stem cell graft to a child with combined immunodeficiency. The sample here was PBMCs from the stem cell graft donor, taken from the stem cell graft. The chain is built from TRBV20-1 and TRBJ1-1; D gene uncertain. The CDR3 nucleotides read TGCAGTGTCACATCGACCGGGAACCCCTTACGGGCTTTCTTT. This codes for CSVTSTGNPLRAFF.